Listed below are T cell receptor beta chains from one sample, sequenced in a study of kidney transplant recipient with SARS-CoV-2 infection. In TCRdb, the reads were re-called with MiXCR into one record per CDR3 protein. This repertoire shows about 240,000 distinct CDR3 sequences, about 28% found once; its top ten account for less than 8.5%. The starting material was a blood sample, obtained at baseline and on day 111 from a kidney transplant recipient. These receptors all stem from a male patient in his thirties who had COVID-19 and was a kidney transplant recipient. Some T cells may be transferred from the graft donor. Each CDR3 is given with its conserved first and last residue. The D gene is left open where the match is weak. Clone size reads once, few, many, or a class if the clone is expanded.

j_gene: TRBJ1-3
v_gene: TRBV12-3/TRBV12-4
d_gene: .
abundance: medium-sized
len: 13
CDR3aa: CASSLWSGNTIYF
CDR3nt: TGTGCCAGCAGTTTATGGTCTGGAAACACCATATATTTT

j_gene: TRBJ2-5
v_gene: TRBV5-6
d_gene: .
abundance: few
len: 13
CDR3aa: CASSIRAQETQYF
CDR3nt: TGTGCCAGCAGCATCCGGGCCCAAGAGACCCAGTACTTC

j_gene: TRBJ1-1
v_gene: TRBV19
d_gene: TRBD1
abundance: many
len: 17
CDR3aa: CASSIDIRQGAFTEAFF
CDR3nt: TGTGCCAGTAGTATAGATATCAGGCAGGGGGCTTTCACTGAAGCTTTCTTT

j_gene: TRBJ2-7
v_gene: TRBV28
d_gene: TRBD2
abundance: many
len: 15
CDR3aa: CASSARLAGSYEQYF
CDR3nt: TGTGCCAGCAGTGCTAGACTAGCGGGGTCCTACGAGCAGTACTTC

j_gene: TRBJ1-2
v_gene: TRBV5-3
d_gene: .
abundance: many
len: 16
CDR3aa: CARLPVVVRKTYGYTF
CDR3nt: TGTGCCAGACTCCCTGTAGTGGTGAGAAAGACCTATGGCTACACCTTC

j_gene: TRBJ2-5
v_gene: TRBV10-1
d_gene: TRBD2
abundance: few
len: 16
CDR3aa: CASSEGLAGLQETQYF
CDR3nt: TGCGCCAGCAGTGAGGGACTAGCGGGGCTCCAAGAGACCCAGTACTTC

j_gene: TRBJ2-5
v_gene: TRBV12-3/TRBV12-4
d_gene: .
abundance: few
len: 13
CDR3aa: CASSRDRRKTQYF
CDR3nt: TGTGCCAGCAGTCGCGACAGGCGGAAGACCCAGTACTTC

j_gene: TRBJ2-7
v_gene: TRBV7-2
d_gene: TRBD1
abundance: many
len: 13
CDR3aa: CASSRGGTYEQYF
CDR3nt: TGTGCCAGCAGCCGAGGGGGCACCTACGAGCAGTACTTC

j_gene: TRBJ2-5
v_gene: TRBV28
d_gene: TRBD2
abundance: few
len: 18
CDR3aa: CASSLPTSRKGGQETQYF
CDR3nt: TGTGCCAGCAGTTTACCGACTAGCAGAAAAGGAGGCCAAGAGACCCAGTACTTC

j_gene: TRBJ2-5
v_gene: TRBV4-2
d_gene: TRBD2
abundance: many
len: 16
CDR3aa: CASSQGDSGSFETQYF
CDR3nt: TGTGCCAGCAGCCAAGGAGATAGCGGGAGCTTTGAGACCCAGTACTTC

j_gene: TRBJ1-1
v_gene: TRBV29-1
d_gene: .
abundance: many
len: 12
CDR3aa: CSVGTRNTEAFF
CDR3nt: TGCAGCGTTGGAACAAGGAACACTGAAGCTTTCTTT

j_gene: TRBJ2-2
v_gene: TRBV9
d_gene: TRBD1
abundance: once
len: 17
CDR3aa: CASNASRERGHTGELFF
CDR3nt: TGTGCCAGCAACGCCTCAAGAGAGAGGGGGCACACCGGGGAGCTGTTTTTT